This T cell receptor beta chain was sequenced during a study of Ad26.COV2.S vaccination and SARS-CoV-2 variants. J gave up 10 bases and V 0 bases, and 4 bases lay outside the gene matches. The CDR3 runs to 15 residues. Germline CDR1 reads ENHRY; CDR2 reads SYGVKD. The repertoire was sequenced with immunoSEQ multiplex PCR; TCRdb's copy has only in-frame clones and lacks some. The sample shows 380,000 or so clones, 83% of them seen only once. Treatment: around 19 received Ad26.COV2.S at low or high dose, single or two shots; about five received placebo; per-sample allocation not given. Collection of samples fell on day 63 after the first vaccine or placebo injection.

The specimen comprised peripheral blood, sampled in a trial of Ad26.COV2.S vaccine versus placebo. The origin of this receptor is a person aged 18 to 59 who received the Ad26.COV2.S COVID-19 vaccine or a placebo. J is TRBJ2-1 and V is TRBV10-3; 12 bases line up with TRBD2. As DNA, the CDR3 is TGTGCCATCAGTGAGTCGACTAGCGGGAGATTCGAGCAGTTCTTC. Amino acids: CAISESTSGRFEQFF.